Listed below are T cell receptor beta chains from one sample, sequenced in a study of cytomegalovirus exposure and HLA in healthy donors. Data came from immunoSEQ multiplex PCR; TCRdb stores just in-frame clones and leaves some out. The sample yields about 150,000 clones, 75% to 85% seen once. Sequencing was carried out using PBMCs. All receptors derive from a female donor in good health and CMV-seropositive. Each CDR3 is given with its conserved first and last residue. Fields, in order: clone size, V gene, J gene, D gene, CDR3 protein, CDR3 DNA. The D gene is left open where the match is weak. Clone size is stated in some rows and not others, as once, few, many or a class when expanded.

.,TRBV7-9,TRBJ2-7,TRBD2,CASSSIVAGEYYEQYF,TGTGCCAGCAGCTCTATTGTAGCGGGGGAGTACTACGAGCAGTACTTC
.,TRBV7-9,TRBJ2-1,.,CASSLYSGTASYNEQFF,TGTGCCAGCAGCTTATATTCCGGCACAGCTTCCTACAATGAGCAGTTCTTC
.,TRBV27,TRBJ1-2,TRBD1,CASSWGQGYGYTF,TGTGCCAGCAGTTGGGGACAGGGCTATGGCTACACCTTC
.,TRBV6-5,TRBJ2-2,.,CASSYNTGIAGELFF,TGTGCCAGCAGTTACAACACAGGGATCGCCGGGGAGCTGTTTTTT
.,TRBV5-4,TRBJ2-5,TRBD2,CASSLAFSSGTQETQYF,TGTGCCAGCAGCTTGGCCTTCTCTAGCGGGACCCAAGAGACCCAGTACTTC
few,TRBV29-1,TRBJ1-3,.,CSVRRTDLNSGNTIYF,TGCAGCGTTCGCAGGACAGACCTTAATTCTGGAAACACCATATATTTT
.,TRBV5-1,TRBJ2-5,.,CASSPQDSQETQYF,TGCGCCAGCAGCCCCCAGGACAGCCAAGAGACCCAGTACTTC
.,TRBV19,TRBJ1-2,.,CASSPSANYGYTF,TGTGCCAGTAGCCCGTCAGCTAACTATGGCTACACCTTC
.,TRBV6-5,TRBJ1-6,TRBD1,CASSSRTGWLHF,TGTGCCAGCAGTTCTAGGACAGGGTGGCTCCACTTT
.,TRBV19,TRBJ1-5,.,CASSIVGSNQPQHF,TGTGCCAGTAGTATAGTCGGGAGCAATCAGCCCCAGCATTTT
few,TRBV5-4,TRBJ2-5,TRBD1,CASSLRQGAGTQYF,TGTGCCAGCAGCTTACGACAGGGGGCCGGGACCCAGTACTTC
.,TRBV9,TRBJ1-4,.,CASSDRTNEKLFF,TGTGCCAGCAGTGACAGAACTAATGAAAAACTGTTTTTT
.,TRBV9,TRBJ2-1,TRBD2,CASSPRTSGSSYNEQFF,TGTGCCAGCAGCCCCAGGACTAGCGGGAGCTCCTACAATGAGCAGTTCTTC
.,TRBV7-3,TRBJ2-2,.,CASSPKTSSGELFF,TGTGCCAGCAGCCCTAAGACTAGTTCCGGGGAGCTGTTTTTT
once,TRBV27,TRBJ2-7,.,CASSFRVSYEQYF,TGTGCCAGCAGTTTCAGGGTGTCCTACGAGCAGTACTTC
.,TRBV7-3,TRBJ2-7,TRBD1,CASRTGGTPTYEQYF,TGTGCCAGCAGGACAGGGGGCACCCCTACCTACGAGCAGTACTTC
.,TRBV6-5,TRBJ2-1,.,CASSYRAGIYNEQFF,TGTGCCAGCAGTTACCGGGCAGGGATCTACAATGAGCAGTTCTTC
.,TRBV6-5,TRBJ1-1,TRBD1,CASSYSEPDRGAEAFF,TGTGCCAGCAGTTACTCAGAACCCGACAGGGGAGCTGAAGCTTTCTTT
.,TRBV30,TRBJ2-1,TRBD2,CAWRGSGRSYEQFF,TGTGCCTGGAGAGGCAGCGGGAGATCCTATGAGCAGTTCTTC
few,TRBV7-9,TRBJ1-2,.,CASSLTNNYGYTF,TGTGCCAGCAGCTTAACAAACAACTATGGCTACACCTTC
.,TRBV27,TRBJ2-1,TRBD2,CASSISGGRGDEQFF,TGTGCCAGCAGTATTAGCGGGGGGCGGGGCGATGAGCAGTTCTTC
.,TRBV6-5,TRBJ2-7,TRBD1,CASSGDRGNYEQSF,TGTGCCAGCAGTGGGGACAGGGGGAACTACGAGCAGTCCTTC
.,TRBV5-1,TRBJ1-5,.,CASSLAGSNQPQHF,TGCGCCAGCAGCTTGGCCGGTAGCAATCAGCCCCAGCATTTT
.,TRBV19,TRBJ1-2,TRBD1,CASRPQGANYGYTF,TGTGCCAGTAGGCCCCAGGGGGCTAACTATGGCTACACCTTC
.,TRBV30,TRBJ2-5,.,CAWTHSLGAQETQYF,TGTGCCTGGACCCATTCCCTGGGGGCCCAAGAGACCCAGTACTTC
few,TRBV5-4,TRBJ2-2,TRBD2,CASSTRTSVRSGELFF,TGTGCCAGCAGCACCAGGACTAGCGTCCGTTCCGGGGAGCTGTTTTTT
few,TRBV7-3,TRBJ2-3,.,CASSLLSGVDTQYF,TGTGCCAGCAGCTTACTGTCGGGGGTAGATACGCAGTATTTT
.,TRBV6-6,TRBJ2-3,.,CASSYRSLQTDTQYF,TGTGCCAGCAGTTACCGGAGTCTTCAGACAGATACGCAGTATTTT
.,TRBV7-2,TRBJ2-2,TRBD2,CASSRTSTNTGELFF,TGTGCCAGCAGCCGGACTAGTACGAACACCGGGGAGCTGTTTTTT
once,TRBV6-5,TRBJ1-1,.,CASSYSVHTNTEAFF,TGTGCCAGCAGTTACTCGGTGCACACGAACACTGAAGCTTTCTTT
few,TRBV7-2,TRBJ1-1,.,CASSLRNRVATEAFF,TGTGCCAGCAGCTTAAGAAACAGGGTTGCGACTGAAGCTTTCTTT
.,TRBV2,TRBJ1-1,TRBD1,CASHGQGGTEAFF,TGTGCCAGCCATGGACAGGGTGGGACTGAAGCTTTCTTT
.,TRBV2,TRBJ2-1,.,CASSEWGRGNEQFF,TGTGCCAGCAGTGAATGGGGACGGGGGAATGAGCAGTTCTTC
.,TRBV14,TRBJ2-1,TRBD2,CASSAGREQFF,TGTGCCAGCAGCGCCGGGAGGGAGCAGTTCTTC
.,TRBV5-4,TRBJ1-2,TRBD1,CASSQGTGSHRYTF,TGTGCCAGCAGCCAGGGGACAGGGTCCCACCGCTACACCTTC
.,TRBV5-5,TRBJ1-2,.,CASSPGTNYGYTF,TGTGCCAGCAGCCCGGGTACTAACTATGGCTACACCTTC
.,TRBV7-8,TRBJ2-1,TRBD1,CASNLQGGYSYNEQFF,TGTGCCAGCAACCTACAGGGGGGCTATTCCTACAATGAGCAGTTCTTC
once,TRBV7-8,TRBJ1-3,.,CASSPHRVGNTIYF,TGTGCCAGCAGCCCCCACAGGGTTGGAAACACCATATATTTT
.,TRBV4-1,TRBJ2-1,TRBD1,CASRSGTGISSYNEQFF,TGCGCCAGCAGGTCCGGGACAGGTATTTCCTCCTACAATGAGCAGTTCTTC
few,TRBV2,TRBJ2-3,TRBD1,CASNRDRGTDTQYF,TGTGCCAGCAACCGGGACAGGGGGACAGATACGCAGTATTTT